These 20 T cell receptor beta chains were all obtained from the same sample, sequenced in a study of blood T cell repertoires in COVID-19. Measured with immunoSEQ multiplex PCR; TCRdb has only the in-frame clones, and not every one. The data hold approximately 190,000 clones, with about 80% observed a single time. Input material: PBMCs or T cells enriched from blood (not recorded which). These receptors originate from a woman aged 60-75 years with acute COVID-19.

The rearrangement joins TRBV5-1 to TRBJ2-1; 8 nucleotides match TRBD1. J lost 8 bases, V lost 5 bases, and 12 bases had no gene match. This CDR3 region has 15 residues. Germline V gene sequence: CDR1 SGHRS, CDR2 YFSETQ. CDR3 coding DNA: TGCGCCAGCAGAGATATGGACAGGGCATCGTATGAGCAGTTCTTC. It is translated as CASRDMDRASYEQFF.

The V gene is TRBV2, the J gene TRBJ2-2, with no clear D. This CDR3 contains 15 residues. The V end lost 4 bases, the J end lost 4 bases, and 13 bases lay between the germline ends. From germline, CDR1 is SNHLY and CDR2 FYNNEI. CDR3 DNA sequence: TGTGCCAGCAGTGGCAGAGGTGTGGGCACCGGGGAGCTGTTTTTT. This gives the protein CASSGRGVGTGELFF. The full variable domain, with the rest looked up from reference TRBV2 and TRBJ2-2, is EPEVTQTPSHQVTQMGQEVILRCVPISNHLYFYWYRQILGQKVEFLVSFYNNEISEKSEIFDDQFSVERPDGSNFTLKIRSTKLEDSAMYFCASSGRGVGTGELFFGEGSRLTVL.

This clone was detected once. The CDR3 reads CASSLDRSSEAFF. In DNA form, the CDR3 reads TGTGCCAGCAGCTTGGACAGGTCCTCTGAAGCTTTCTTT. The J gene is TRBJ1-1, the V gene TRBV5-4, with D maybe TRBD1 (5 bases). There are 13 residues in the CDR3. V lost 0 bases to trimming and J lost 6 bases, with 9 bases between them. Germline V lookup: CDR1 SGHNT, CDR2 YYREEE (reference sequence).

The V and J genes are TRBV27 and TRBJ1-2, with TRBD1 matching 7 bases. The V gene's germline CDR1 is MNHEY and CDR2 SMNVEV (reference sequence). The trim removed 3 bases at V and 6 bases at J, leaving 10 bases unmatched. The CDR3 covers 15 residues. CDR3 amino acids: CASSFQDRVTDGYTF. The CDR3 nucleotides are TGTGCCAGCAGTTTTCAAGACAGGGTAACCGATGGCTACACCTTC.

This sequence joins TRBV11-2 and TRBJ1-2; 11 nucleotides align to TRBD1. The V segment lost 2 bases and the J segment 4 bases; nucleotides outside the gene matches: 9. CDR1 and CDR2 from the germline V gene are SGHAT and FQNNGV. This CDR3 is built from 17 residues. Here the CDR3 reads CASSLSVRTGGIYGYTF. The DNA of the CDR3 is TGTGCCAGCAGCTTAAGTGTTCGGACAGGGGGCATCTATGGCTACACCTTC.

This clone was found once. The chain joins TRBV6-5 to TRBJ1-5; D call uncertain. The CDR3 contains 13 residues. V gave up 0 bases and J gave up 7 bases, with 7 bases separating them. Germline V CDR1 and CDR2: MNHEY, SVGAGI. CDR3 sequence reads: CASSYSMRQPQHF. CDR3 in DNA: TGTGCCAGCAGTTACTCGATGAGGCAGCCCCAGCATTTT.

V and J are TRBV29-1 and TRBJ1-1; possible D gene TRBD1, 6 bases. Germline V CDR1 and CDR2: SQVTM, ANQGSEA. This CDR3 region has 11 residues. V was trimmed by 7 bases and J by 11 bases, leaving 17 bases between them. This chain's CDR3 is CSGGLPGDAFF. DNA for the CDR3: TGCAGCGGGGGCCTTCCAGGGGACGCTTTCTTT.

The V gene is TRBV4-3, the J gene TRBJ1-6; 7 bases are shared with TRBD1. The V gene end was trimmed by 5 bases and the J gene end by 6 bases; junction bases not matched to a gene: 7. This CDR3 has 15 amino acids. Germline CDR1 and CDR2: LGHNA and YSLEER. CDR3 loop: CASSGGQEFNSPLHF. The CDR3 bases are TGCGCCAGCAGCGGAGGACAGGAGTTTAATTCACCCCTCCACTTT.

The chain combines TRBV11-2 with TRBJ1-2; D is perhaps TRBD1 (6 bases). Germline values: CDR1 SGHAT, CDR2 FQNNGV. The CDR3 spans 14 residues. V was trimmed by 1 base and J by 2 bases, leaving 8 bases between them. The CDR3 is CASSLGQGNYGYTF. CDR3 sequence (DNA): TGTGCCAGCAGCTTAGGGCAGGGGAACTATGGCTACACCTTC.

This clone was detected only once. The chain carries TRBV5-1 and TRBJ1-1; TRBD1 matches 10 bases. The junction had 2 bases not matched to a gene; V was cut back by 2 bases and J by 1 base. From germline, CDR1 is SGHRS and CDR2 YFSETQ. This CDR3 is 15 amino acids long. CDR3 bases: TGCGCCAGCAGCTTAGGGACAGGGGAGAACACTGAAGCTTTCTTT. Translation gives CASSLGTGENTEAFF.

The chain is built from TRBV9 and TRBJ2-7; TRBD2 matches at 8 bases. This CDR3 comprises 14 residues. Germline V CDR1 and CDR2: SGDLS, YYNGEE. The V segment lost 4 bases and the J segment 6 bases; nucleotides outside the gene matches: 9. CDR3 DNA sequence: TGTGCCAGCAGCTTAAGCGGGGGCCCTGCCGAGCAGTACTTC. It translates to CASSLSGGPAEQYF.

The chain joins TRBV4-3 to TRBJ1-2; D is undetermined. V was cut by 0 bases and J by 4 bases, with 12 bases left in between. The germline V gene has CDR1 LGHNA and CDR2 YSLEER. CDR3 length equals 15 residues. DNA for the CDR3: TGCGCCAGCAGCCAAGATATCCAGGTCGGCTATGGCTACACCTTC. Encoded protein: CASSQDIQVGYGYTF.

The V call is TRBV28, the J call TRBJ1-2, with 8 bases matching TRBD1. The CDR3 is made up of 15 amino acids. V was pared by 5 bases and J by 2 bases, with 7 bases of the junction left unmatched. Germline loops: CDR1 MDHEN, CDR2 SYDVKM. CDR3 loop: CASSPTGATNYGYTF. The CDR3 DNA is TGTGCCAGCAGTCCGACAGGGGCAACAAACTATGGCTACACCTTC.

This clone was observed once. The V call is TRBV6-5, the J call TRBJ2-1; D not certain. Trimming stripped 0 bases from V and 5 bases from J, with 8 bases between. This CDR3 is 14 amino acids long. Germline V gene data show CDR1 as MNHEY and CDR2 as SVGAGI. CDR3 sequence (DNA): TGTGCCAGCAGTTACTCGAGTCCCGACAATGAGCAGTTCTTC. Its protein product is CASSYSSPDNEQFF.

J is TRBJ2-7 and V is TRBV5-6, with a possible D match to TRBD1 (6 bases). The V gene's germline CDR1 is SGHDT and CDR2 YYEEEE. Trimming removed 4 bases at V and 4 bases at J, with 9 bases between. The CDR3 has 12 amino acids. CDR3: CASSAQGYEQYF. CDR3 coding DNA: TGTGCCAGCAGCGCGCAGGGGTACGAGCAGTACTTC.

The chain links TRBV7-2 to TRBJ2-7; D perhaps matches TRBD2 (5 bases). V was pared by 5 bases and J by 0 bases, with 14 bases between. Germline V gene sequence: CDR1 SGHTA, CDR2 FQGNSA. The CDR3 consists of 15 residues. The CDR3 here is CASSPGRLYSYEQYV. The CDR3 region has the DNA TGTGCCAGCAGCCCCGGTCGACTATACTCCTACGAGCAGTACGTC.

V usage is TRBV2 and J usage is TRBJ2-2, with 9 nucleotides matching TRBD1. The V segment lost 5 bases and the J segment 5 bases; nucleotides outside the gene matches: 6. Germline assignment: CDR1 SNHLY and CDR2 FYNNEI. This CDR3 is built from 15 residues. As DNA, the CDR3 is TGTGCCAGCAGTCTGGGACAGGGTCGTACCGGGGAGCTGTTTTTT. This gives the protein CASSLGQGRTGELFF.

The chain recombines TRBV5-6 with TRBJ2-1, with 10 bases that match TRBD2. Trimming at V came to 1 base and at J to 1 base, leaving 2 bases not matched to a gene. Germline CDR1 SGHDT, CDR2 YYEEEE. The CDR3 runs 16 residues. CDR3: CASSLLAGASYNEQFF. The CDR3 DNA reads TGTGCCAGCAGCTTGCTAGCGGGGGCGTCCTACAATGAGCAGTTCTTC. The full variable domain, with the rest looked up from reference TRBV5-6 and TRBJ2-1, is DAGVTQSPTHLIKTRGQQVTLRCSPKSGHDTVSWYQQALGQGPQFIFQYYEEEERQRGNFPDRFSGHQFPNYSSELNVNALLLGDSALYLCASSLLAGASYNEQFFGPGTRLTVL.

V and J are TRBV15 and TRBJ1-5, with 7 nucleotides matching TRBD1. Germline V gene data show CDR1 as LNHNV and CDR2 as YYDKDF (reference sequence). This CDR3 has 15 residues. The V gene end was trimmed by 5 bases and the J gene end by 3 bases; junction bases not matched to a gene: 7. In nucleotides, the CDR3 is TGTGCCACCAGCGGCCCACAGGGGCCCAATCAGCCCCAGCATTTT. Translating gives CATSGPQGPNQPQHF. The full variable domain, with the rest looked up from reference TRBV15 and TRBJ1-5, is DAMVIQNPRYQVTQFGKPVTLSCSQTLNHNVMYWYQQKSSQAPKLLFHYYDKDFNNEADTPDNFQSRRPNTSFCFLDIRSPGLGDTAMYLCATSGPQGPNQPQHFGDGTRLSIL.

This sequence joins TRBV7-2 and TRBJ1-5, with 9 bases fitting TRBD1. V lost 4 bases, J lost 5 bases, and 18 bases stayed unmatched. CDR3 length: 19 residues. The germline V gene encodes CDR1 SGHTA and CDR2 FQGNSA. The CDR3 here is CASSSPGTGISWVDQPQHF. The CDR3 DNA reads as TGTGCCAGCAGCTCCCCCGGGACAGGGATTAGCTGGGTCGATCAGCCCCAGCATTTT.